The clone carrying this T cell receptor (beta chain) has just a few counts. The target antigen is unknown. This CDR3 region has 13 residues. Germline V lookup: CDR1 SGHDT, CDR2 YYEEEE. The V gene end was trimmed by 2 bases and the J gene end by 6 bases; junction bases not matched to a gene: 2. This sample was included in a study of beta chain features in type 1 diabetes. Study-level points and caveats: It was possible that PCR favored shorter templates, equally so in patients and controls.

Every bit of the isolated RNA underwent reverse transcription, so sequencing read expressed TCRB transcripts. Sequencing used immunoSEQ multiplex PCR; TCRdb keeps in-frame clones, though not all of them. The profile shows some 270,000 clones, about 14% of them singletons. This TCR was sampled from a woman aged 40 to 50 in good health. What was sequenced was naive CD4+ T cells from blood. The gene calls are TRBV5-6 and TRBJ2-3; TRBD2 aligns across 8 bases. CDR3 nucleotide sequence: TGTGCCAGCAGCTTTCCGGGGGGGGATACGCAGTATTTT. The encoded protein is CASSFPGGDTQYF.